These 26 T cell receptor beta chains were sequenced from one sample in a study of blood T cell repertoires in COVID-19. Sequenced by immunoSEQ multiplex PCR; TCRdb stores in-frame clones only, minus some. The sample lists some 270,000 clones, 84% seen once, with more than 1.5% in the top ten. The source material was peripheral blood. Receptors were obtained from a woman aged 35 to 49 who had recovered from COVID-19.

The chain is built from TRBV9 and TRBJ1-4; D call uncertain. V was pared by 3 bases and J by 8 bases, with 23 bases between. CDR1 SGDLS and CDR2 YYNGEE come from the germline V gene. This CDR3 has 17 residues. The CDR3 DNA reads as TGTGCCAGCAGCGCCTCATTTGATTGGGAGGGAAACGAAAAACTGTTTTTT. Its translation: CASSASFDWEGNEKLFF.

This clone has a handful of counts. V usage is TRBV5-6 and J usage is TRBJ1-2; maybe TRBD1 (5 bases). CDR1 and CDR2 from the germline V gene are SGHDT and YYEEEE. Trimming stripped 0 bases from V and 6 bases from J, with 12 bases between. The CDR3 loop spans 14 amino acids. CDR3: CASSLGGRDNGYTF. In DNA, the CDR3 is TGTGCCAGCAGCTTGGGTGGCAGGGATAATGGCTACACCTTC.

The gene calls are TRBV5-1 and TRBJ2-2, with 14 bases matching TRBD2. J lost 5 bases, V lost 4 bases, and 4 bases had no gene match. The germline gives CDR1 SGHRS, CDR2 YFSETQ. CDR3 length equals 16 residues. The CDR3 nucleotides read TGCGCCAGCAGCCTCGGGACTAGCGGGGGTACCGGGGAGCTGTTTTTT. It encodes CASSLGTSGGTGELFF.

The rearrangement uses TRBV5-4 and TRBJ1-1; a possible D gene is TRBD1 (6 bases). V dropped 2 bases and J dropped 2 bases, with 10 bases sitting between them. The CDR3 spans 14 residues. Germline CDR1 and CDR2: SGHNT and YYREEE (reference sequence). Written as DNA, the CDR3 is TGTGCCAGCAGCTTACAGGGAATCAACACTGAAGCTTTCTTT. It specifies CASSLQGINTEAFF.

This chain links TRBV11-2 with TRBJ2-7, with a weak D call TRBD2 (6 bases). V shed 0 bases and J shed 6 bases, with 9 bases lying between them. This CDR3 spans 13 amino acids. Per the germline V gene, CDR1 is SGHAT and CDR2 is FQNNGV. CDR3 residues: CASSLELAGEQYF. Here the CDR3 DNA reads TGTGCCAGCAGCTTAGAACTAGCTGGCGAGCAGTACTTC.

This clone was found once. The rearrangement joins TRBV4-1 to TRBJ2-1; TRBD1 is a possible D gene (6 bases). Germline V gene lookup returns CDR1 MGHRA and CDR2 YSYEKL. The ends were cut back, 5 bases at V and 5 bases at J, with 25 bases in the middle. The CDR3 runs to 18 residues. The CDR3 loop reads CASSARVTGTASDNEQFF. The CDR3 DNA reads TGCGCCAGCAGCGCCCGAGTTACAGGGACGGCGTCTGACAATGAGCAGTTCTTC.

The chain joins TRBV7-6 to TRBJ1-3; 9 nucleotides agree with TRBD1. Germline assignment: CDR1 SGHVS and CDR2 FNYEAQ. This CDR3 is 14 amino acids long. V gave up 5 bases and J gave up 8 bases; unmatched junction bases: 7. CDR3 nucleotide sequence: TGTGCCAGCAGCGCGACGGGACAGGGTTACACCATATATTTT. Protein sequence: CASSATGQGYTIYF.

In its sample, this clone was seen a few times. The V call is TRBV19, the J call TRBJ1-5; possible D gene TRBD1, 5 bases. Germline assignment: CDR1 LNHDA and CDR2 SQIVND (reference sequence). The CDR3 loop spans 13 amino acids. V lost 1 base and J lost 5, with 6 bases in between. The CDR3 protein is CASSIARDQPQHF. Here the CDR3 DNA reads TGTGCCAGTAGTATAGCCAGGGATCAGCCCCAGCATTTT.

In this sample, this clone turned up once. V is TRBV10-1 and J is TRBJ1-1, with D unresolved. The CDR3 totals 16 residues. Germline CDR1 WNHNN, CDR2 SYGVQD (reference sequence). Trimming shortened V by 4 bases and J by 0 bases, and 15 bases separated the two germline ends. The CDR3 DNA is TGCGCCAGCAGTGGAAACGGGAGACCGATGAACACTGAAGCTTTCTTT. It encodes CASSGNGRPMNTEAFF.

This clone was counted a single time. V is TRBV21-1 and J is TRBJ1-2; TRBD1 is the table's D call, not checked against the DNA. TRBV21-1 represents a pseudogene. This CDR3 has 15 amino acids. The CDR3 sequence: CASSKGSGGIYGYTF. CDR3 coding DNA: TGTGCCAGCAGCAAAGGGTCAGGGGGGATCTATGGCTACACCTTC.

The chain employs TRBV2 and TRBJ2-3; no clear D. Trimming took off 2 bases at V and 2 bases at J, with 11 bases between the two ends. This CDR3 comprises 15 residues. CDR1 SNHLY and CDR2 FYNNEI come from the germline V gene. The CDR3 sequence is CASSESPLATDTQYF. For the CDR3, the DNA is TGTGCCAGCAGTGAATCCCCGTTGGCCACAGATACGCAGTATTTT.

This rearrangement joins TRBV28 to TRBJ1-2, with unresolved D. Germline CDR1 and CDR2: MDHEN and SYDVKM. V was shortened by 6 bases and J by 2 bases, with 13 bases between the two germline ends. This CDR3 comprises 14 residues. The CDR3 sequence is CASRGSQENYGYTF. In DNA, the CDR3 is TGTGCCAGCAGGGGGAGCCAAGAGAACTATGGCTACACCTTC.

The V gene is TRBV5-1, the J gene TRBJ2-7; the match to TRBD1 covers 8 bases. Germline assignment: CDR1 SGHRS and CDR2 YFSETQ. Germline trimming cut 4 bases from V and 3 bases from J; bases unmatched to any gene: 6. The CDR3 sequence is 14 residues long. This CDR3 reads CASSPEGTGYEQYF. Here the CDR3 DNA reads TGCGCCAGCAGCCCGGAGGGGACAGGCTACGAGCAGTACTTC. The entire variable domain, with the rest obtained from reference TRBV5-1 and TRBJ2-7, is as follows: KAGVTQTPRYLIKTRGQQVTLSCSPISGHRSVSWYQQTPGQGLQFLFEYFSETQRNKGNFPGRFSGRQFSNSRSEMNVSTLELGDSALYLCASSPEGTGYEQYFGPGTRLTVT.

The chain joins TRBV4-1 to TRBJ2-5; TRBD2 agrees at 13 bases. The CDR3 is made up of 17 amino acids. J was trimmed by 7 bases and V by 0 bases; bases with no gene match: 8. CDR1 is MGHRA and CDR2 is YSYEKL in the germline V gene. The CDR3 protein is CASSQEPGLAGLGTQYF. CDR3 sequence (DNA): TGCGCCAGCAGCCAAGAACCGGGACTAGCGGGGCTGGGGACCCAGTACTTC.

This clone was counted a single time. Different DNA sequences within this sample yield the same CDR3. This chain connects TRBV28 to TRBJ2-2, with 7 bases identical to TRBD2. V shed 3 bases and J 0 bases; nucleotides not matched to a gene: 1. Germline CDR1 and CDR2: MDHEN and SYDVKM. The CDR3 is 15 residues long. The CDR3 spells CASSLGGTNTGELFF. The CDR3 nucleotides read TGTGCCAGCAGTTTGGGGGGGACGAACACCGGGGAGCTGTTTTTT.

The chain combines TRBV6-1 with TRBJ1-2; 9 bases fit TRBD1. Trimming cost V 0 bases and J 3 bases; bases outside gene matches: 2. This CDR3 spans 15 amino acids. CDR1 is MNHNS and CDR2 is SASEGT in the germline V gene. For the CDR3, the DNA is TGTGCCAGCAGTGAAGCGAGGACAGGGGACTATGGCTACACCTTC. Translation gives CASSEARTGDYGYTF.

V and J are TRBV10-3 and TRBJ2-5, with a weak D call TRBD1 (7 bases). The V end lost 3 bases, the J end lost 1 base, and 12 bases lay between the germline ends. Germline lookup yields CDR1 ENHRY and CDR2 SYGVKD. The CDR3 extends over 15 amino acids. CDR3: CAISEGQGGQETQYF. CDR3 in DNA: TGTGCCATCAGTGAAGGGCAGGGGGGCCAAGAGACCCAGTACTTC.

There are a few counts of this clone. The chain is built from TRBV2 and TRBJ1-5, with unresolved D. CDR3 length: 14 amino acids. V was pared by 7 bases and J by 0 bases, with 10 bases between. Per germline, CDR1 SNHLY and CDR2 FYNNEI. CDR3 sequence reads: CASNGDGSNQPQHF. The CDR3 DNA reads TGTGCCAGCAATGGAGACGGTAGCAATCAGCCCCAGCATTTT.

The rearrangement uses TRBV11-2 and TRBJ2-7; a possible D gene is TRBD2 (5 bases). Germline CDR1 SGHAT, CDR2 FQNNGV. Trimming removed 1 base from V and 5 bases from J, with 6 bases in between. The CDR3 spans 12 residues. CDR3 sequence: CASSLGRNEQYF. The CDR3 DNA follows: TGTGCCAGCAGCTTAGGGAGGAACGAGCAGTACTTC.

This clone was seen just once. V and J are TRBV5-1 and TRBJ1-6, with TRBD1 matching 7 bases. The CDR3 is 15 residues long. Germline V gives CDR1 SGHRS, CDR2 YFSETQ. With 4 bases clipped from V and 7 bases from J, the junction kept 8 bases outside the gene matches. The DNA for the CDR3 is TGCGCCAGCAGCACGACCGGGACAGCAAATTCACCCCTCCACTTT. Protein product: CASSTTGTANSPLHF.

The chain is built from TRBV5-5 and TRBJ1-5, with no clear D. This CDR3 has 12 residues. The V end lost 4 bases, the J end lost 4 bases, and 6 bases lay between the germline ends. Germline V gene sequence: CDR1 SGHKS, CDR2 YYEKEE (reference sequence). In DNA, the CDR3 is TGTGCCAGCAGCATCTTTAATCAGCCCCAGCATTTT. It is translated as CASSIFNQPQHF.

The chain joins TRBV6-5 to TRBJ1-2, with TRBD1 matching over 7 bases. After removal of 8 bases from V and 4 bases from J, the junction contained 7 bases not matched to a gene. This CDR3 is 13 amino acids long. In germline, CDR1 is MNHEY, CDR2 SVGAGI. The CDR3 here is CASSQGGIYGYTF. CDR3 DNA sequence: TGTGCCAGCTCCCAGGGGGGAATCTATGGCTACACCTTC.

This clone was counted only a few times. The chain combines TRBV6-1 with TRBJ2-7; D ambiguous. The CDR3 has 17 residues. Germline lookup yields CDR1 MNHNS and CDR2 SASEGT. Trimming removed 1 base at V and 0 bases at J, with 16 bases between. DNA for the CDR3: TGTGCCAGCAGTGAAGATCCCTCTCTTATGTCCTCCTACGAGCAGTACTTC. Translation gives CASSEDPSLMSSYEQYF.

This rearrangement joins TRBV30 to TRBJ2-5; 7 nucleotides align to TRBD1. From germline, CDR1 is GTSNPN and CDR2 SVGIG (reference sequence). CDR3 length: 13 residues. The J segment lost 4 bases and the V segment lost 0 bases, leaving 2 bases of the junction unmatched. This CDR3 is CAWSVKGAETQYF. In DNA form, the CDR3 reads TGTGCCTGGAGTGTAAAGGGGGCAGAGACCCAGTACTTC.

The rearrangement uses TRBV18 and TRBJ2-7, with 12 bases fitting TRBD1. CDR1 KGHSH and CDR2 LQKENI come from the germline V gene. The CDR3 consists of 16 residues. V lost 1 base, J lost 6 bases, and 7 bases stayed unmatched. The CDR3 sequence is CASSPRGQGAGGEQYF. The CDR3 DNA sequence: TGTGCCAGCTCACCACGGGGACAGGGGGCCGGGGGCGAGCAGTACTTC.

For the CDR3, the DNA is TGCGCCAGCAGCCAAGAGAGTAGCACCTACGAGCAGTACTTC. This sequence encodes CASSQESSTYEQYF. The V call is TRBV4-1, the J call TRBJ2-7, with D unresolved. Germline CDR1 reads MGHRA; CDR2 reads YSYEKL. CDR3 size: 14 residues. With 0 bases removed from V and 2 bases from J, the gap between germline ends came to 8 bases.